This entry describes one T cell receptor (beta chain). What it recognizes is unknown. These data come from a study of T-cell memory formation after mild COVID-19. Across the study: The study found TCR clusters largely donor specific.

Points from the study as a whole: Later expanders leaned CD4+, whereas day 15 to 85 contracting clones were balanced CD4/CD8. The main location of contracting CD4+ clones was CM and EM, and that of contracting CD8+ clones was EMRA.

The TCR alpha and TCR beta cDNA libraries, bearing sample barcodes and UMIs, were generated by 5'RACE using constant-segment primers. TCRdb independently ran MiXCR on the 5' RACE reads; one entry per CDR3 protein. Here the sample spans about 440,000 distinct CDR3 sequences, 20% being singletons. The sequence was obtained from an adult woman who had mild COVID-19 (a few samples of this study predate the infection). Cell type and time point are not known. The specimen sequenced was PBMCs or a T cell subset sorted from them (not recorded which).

In DNA form, the CDR3 reads TGCAGCGTTGAAGAGGGAACTCCCTACGAGCAGTACTTC. It is translated as CSVEEGTPYEQYF. The gene calls are TRBV29-1 and TRBJ2-7; D gene uncertain. V was pared by 0 bases and J by 2 bases, with 8 bases between. Germline CDR1 and CDR2: SQVTM and ANQGSEA. The CDR3 consists of 13 residues.